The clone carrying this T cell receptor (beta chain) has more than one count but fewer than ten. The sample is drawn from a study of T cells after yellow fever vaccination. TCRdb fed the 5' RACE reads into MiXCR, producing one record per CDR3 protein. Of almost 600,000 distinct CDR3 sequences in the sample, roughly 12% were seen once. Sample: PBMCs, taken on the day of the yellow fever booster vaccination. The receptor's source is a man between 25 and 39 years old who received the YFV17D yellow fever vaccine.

The DNA for the CDR3 is TGTGCCAGCAGTTTGACAGGGCTCAATGAGCAGTTCTTC. Translated: CASSLTGLNEQFF. The rearrangement joins TRBV6-5 to TRBJ2-1; 7 bases are shared with TRBD1. Germline assignment: CDR1 MNHEY and CDR2 SVGAGI. V lost 4 bases and J lost 6; bases outside the gene matches: 3. CDR3 size: 13 residues.